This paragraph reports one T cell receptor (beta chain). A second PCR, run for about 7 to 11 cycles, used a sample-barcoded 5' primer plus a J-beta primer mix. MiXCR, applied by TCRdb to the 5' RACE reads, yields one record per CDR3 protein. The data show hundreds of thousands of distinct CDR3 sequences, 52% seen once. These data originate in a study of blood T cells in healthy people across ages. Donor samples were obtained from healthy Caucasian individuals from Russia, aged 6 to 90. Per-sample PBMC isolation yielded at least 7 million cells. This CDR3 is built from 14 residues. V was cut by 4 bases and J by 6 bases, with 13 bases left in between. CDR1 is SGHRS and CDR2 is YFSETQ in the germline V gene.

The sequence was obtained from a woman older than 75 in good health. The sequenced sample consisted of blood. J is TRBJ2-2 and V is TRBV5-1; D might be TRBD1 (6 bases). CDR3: CASSTTTGPGELFF. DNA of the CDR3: TGCGCCAGCAGCACAACGACAGGTCCCGGGGAGCTGTTTTTT. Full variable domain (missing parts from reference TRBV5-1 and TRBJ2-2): KAGVTQTPRYLIKTRGQQVTLSCSPISGHRSVSWYQQTPGQGLQFLFEYFSETQRNKGNFPGRFSGRQFSNSRSEMNVSTLELGDSALYLCASSTTTGPGELFFGEGSRLTVL.